This TCR beta chain was identified during a study of T cell repertoires in ileal Crohn's disease. Study overall: About half of patients got postoperative therapy: about ten thiopurines, approximately 18 anti-TNF. Study-wide results and limits: Sorted CD8 T cells held more high-frequency clones than CD4.

Comments on this clone: What it binds is not known.

Around 490 nanograms of biopsy DNA per sample underwent TCRB immunosequencing. Data came from immunoSEQ multiplex PCR; TCRdb stores just in-frame clones and leaves some out. The sample comprises 15,000 to 20,000 clones, over 80% of which are singletons, and over 9% rests with the top ten. The CDR3 has 16 residues. V and J are TRBV21-1 and TRBJ2-1; the table's D gene call, TRBD1, was not cross checked with the DNA. TRBV21-1 corresponds to a pseudogene. The clonotype originates from an adult with Crohn's disease. Sequencing was carried out using ileal tissue. The CDR3 DNA sequence: TGTGCCAGCAGCAATCAGAGGGACAGAGATTACAATGAGCAGTTCTTC. Its translation: CASSNQRDRDYNEQFF.